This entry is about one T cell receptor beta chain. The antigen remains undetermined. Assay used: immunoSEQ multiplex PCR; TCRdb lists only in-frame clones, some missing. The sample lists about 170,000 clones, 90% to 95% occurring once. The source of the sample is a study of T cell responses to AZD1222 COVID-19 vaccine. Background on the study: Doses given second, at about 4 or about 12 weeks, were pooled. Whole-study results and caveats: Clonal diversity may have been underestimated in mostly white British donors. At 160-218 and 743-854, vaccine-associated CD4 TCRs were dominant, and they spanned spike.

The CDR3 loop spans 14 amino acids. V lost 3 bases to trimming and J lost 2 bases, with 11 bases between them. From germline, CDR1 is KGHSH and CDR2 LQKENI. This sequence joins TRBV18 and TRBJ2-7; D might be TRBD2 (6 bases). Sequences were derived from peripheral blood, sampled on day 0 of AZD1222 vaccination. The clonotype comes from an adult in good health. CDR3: CASSPQEGTYEQYF. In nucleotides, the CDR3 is TGTGCCAGCTCACCCCAGGAGGGTACCTACGAGCAGTACTTC.